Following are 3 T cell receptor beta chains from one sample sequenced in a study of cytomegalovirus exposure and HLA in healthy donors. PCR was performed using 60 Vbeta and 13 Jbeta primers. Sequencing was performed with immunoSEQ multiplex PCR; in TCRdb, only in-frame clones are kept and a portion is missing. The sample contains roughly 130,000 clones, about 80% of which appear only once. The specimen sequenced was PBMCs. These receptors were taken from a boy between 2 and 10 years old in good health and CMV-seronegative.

CDR3 region: CASSLVRGLAGNIQYF. The CDR3 DNA reads as TGTGCCAGCAGCTTAGTACGGGGACTAGCTGGAAACATTCAGTACTTC. The V call is TRBV7-9, the J call TRBJ2-4; 9 bases fit TRBD2. Germline-derived CDR1 and CDR2 are SEHNR and FQNEAQ (reference sequence). The CDR3 has 16 amino acids. V shed 1 base, J shed 6 bases, and the junction held 7 bases outside the gene matches.

The CDR3 is CSVEQRNYGYTF. CDR3 nucleotide sequence: TGCAGCGTGGAACAGCGGAACTATGGCTACACCTTC. This chain connects TRBV29-1 to TRBJ1-2; D gene unclear. In germline, CDR1 is SQVTM, CDR2 ANQGSEA. The CDR3 has 12 amino acids. The V gene lost 6 bases and the J gene lost 2 bases, with 10 bases spanning the gap.

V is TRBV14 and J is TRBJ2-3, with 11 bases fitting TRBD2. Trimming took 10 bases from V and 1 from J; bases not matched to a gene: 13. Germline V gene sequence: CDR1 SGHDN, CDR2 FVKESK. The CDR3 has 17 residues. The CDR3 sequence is CATQPTELAGGTDTQYF. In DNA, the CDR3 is TGTGCCACCCAGCCCACCGAACTAGCGGGGGGCACAGATACGCAGTATTTT.